This TCR beta chain was observed in a study of low-dose radiotherapy and immunotherapy resistance in tumors. Background on the study: Cohort 1 was given 0.5 Gy per fraction every 2 weeks, for 6.5 Gy total. Ipilimumab 1 mg/kg every six weeks, together with nivolumab 240 mg every two weeks, was given intravenously to patients.

This clonotype was counted at least ten times. Stated time point: after trial treatment. Regarding treatment: LDRT plus nivolumab, ipilimumab, low-dose cyclophosphamide and aspirin (RACIN trial). Donors were administered nivolumab, ipilimumab, aspirin and low-dose cyclophosphamide, together with low-dose radiotherapy. Enrollment required an advanced solid tumor negative for tumor-infiltrating lymphocytes. CDR1 and CDR2 (germline): MNHNS, SASEGT. V was trimmed by 6 bases and J by 7 bases, leaving 10 bases between them. The CDR3 is 12 residues long. TRAV- and TRBV-specific primers, spanning alpha and beta chains, primed first-strand cDNA. TCR amplification ran approximately 22 PCR cycles using constant-region and V-primer adapter primers. Using its own MiXCR run on the reads, TCRdb lists one record per CDR3 protein. The sample records approximately 91,000 distinct CDR3 sequences, 20% to 25% being singletons.

Sequenced here: PBMCs, sampled after low-dose radiotherapy plus immunotherapy. This sequence originates from a female donor with ovarian cancer. The chain employs TRBV6-1 and TRBJ2-4, with D tentatively TRBD1 (7 bases). Here the CDR3 DNA reads TGTGCCAGCAGAGCAGGGGGGAACATTCAGTACTTC. Translated: CASRAGGNIQYF.